This TCR beta chain was profiled in a study of CD8 T cells in ankylosing spondylitis. Study observations and caveats: Those disease-linked clones were CD8+; they were also relatively rare in peripheral blood. Reportedly, significant enrichment of disease-linked clones occurred in matched ankylosing spondylitis synovial fluid. Apparently characteristic of ankylosing spondylitis blood was a TCR beta motif (fewer than ten highly homologous variants).

This clonotype was seen repeatedly, ten times or more. The antigen remains undetermined. A single record per CDR3 protein comes from TCRdb applying MiXCR to the 5' RACE reads. The sample lists around 490,000 distinct CDR3 sequences, roughly 5.2% occurring once. Unmatched junction bases numbered 2, after V lost 0 bases and J lost 9 bases. The CDR3 covers 13 residues. CDR1 DFQATT and CDR2 SNEGSKA come from the germline V gene (reference sequence). The V and J genes are TRBV20-1 and TRBJ1-6, with TRBD1 matching 7 bases. The sequence was obtained from a male donor with ankylosing spondylitis. The sample comprised blood, either unsorted or a sorted T cell fraction (not recorded which). The CDR3 DNA follows: TGCAGTGCTAGAGATCAGGGGGGTTCACCCCTCCACTTT. As protein: CSARDQGGSPLHF.